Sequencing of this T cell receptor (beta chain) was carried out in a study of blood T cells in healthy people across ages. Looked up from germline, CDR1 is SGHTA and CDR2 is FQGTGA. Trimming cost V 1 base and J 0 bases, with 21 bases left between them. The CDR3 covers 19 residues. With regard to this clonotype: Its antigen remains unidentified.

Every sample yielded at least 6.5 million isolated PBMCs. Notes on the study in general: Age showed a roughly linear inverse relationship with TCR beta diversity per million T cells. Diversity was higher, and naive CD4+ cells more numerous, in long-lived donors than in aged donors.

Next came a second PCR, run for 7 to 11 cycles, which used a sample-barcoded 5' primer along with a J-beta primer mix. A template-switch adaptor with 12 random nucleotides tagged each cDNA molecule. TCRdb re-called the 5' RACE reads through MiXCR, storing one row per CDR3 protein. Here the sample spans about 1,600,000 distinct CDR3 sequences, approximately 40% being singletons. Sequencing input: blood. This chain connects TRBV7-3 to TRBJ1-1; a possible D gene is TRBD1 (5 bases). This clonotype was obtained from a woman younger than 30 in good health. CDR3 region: CASSLNRSGAPGMNTEAFF. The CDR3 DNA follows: TGTGCCAGCAGCTTAAATCGATCTGGGGCCCCCGGTATGAACACTGAAGCTTTCTTT. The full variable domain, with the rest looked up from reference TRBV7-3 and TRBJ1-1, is GAGVSQTPSNKVTEKGKYVELRCDPISGHTALYWYRQSLGQGPEFLIYFQGTGAADDSGLPNDRFFAVRPEGSVSTLKIQRTERGDSAVYLCASSLNRSGAPGMNTEAFFGQGTRLTVV.